One sample yielded the 25 T cell receptor beta chains listed below, sequenced in a study of blood T cell dynamics during melanoma immunotherapy. The time point here: pre-treatment baseline. Sequencing used immunoSEQ multiplex PCR; TCRdb keeps in-frame clones, though not all of them. Of approximately 15,000 clones listed, roughly 80% are singletons. The sequences come from blood, collected from a patient treated with checkpoint blockade. The origin of the receptors is a human donor with melanoma.

The chain has TRBV29-1 and TRBJ2-3; the match to TRBD2 covers 10 bases. Germline V gives CDR1 SQVTM, CDR2 ANQGSEA. The trim removed 4 bases at V and 1 base at J, leaving 5 bases unmatched. The CDR3 is made up of 15 amino acids. The CDR3, as DNA: TGCAGCGTTGTGACCGGGACTAGCGGCACAGATACGCAGTATTTT. Translation gives CSVVTGTSGTDTQYF.

The rearrangement joins TRBV6-5 to TRBJ2-7; 7 bases are shared with TRBD1. Per the germline V gene, CDR1 is MNHEY and CDR2 is SVGAGI. The CDR3 covers 12 residues. V trimming: 6 bases; J trimming: 6 bases; junction bases outside the gene matches: 5. CDR3 sequence reads: CASSTTGVEQYF. CDR3 nucleotide sequence: TGTGCCAGCAGCACCACAGGGGTCGAGCAGTACTTC.

V and J are TRBV19 and TRBJ2-2, with 9 nucleotides matching TRBD2. CDR1 is LNHDA and CDR2 is SQIVND in the germline V gene (reference sequence). CDR3 length: 14 amino acids. Trimming at V came to 5 bases and at J to 3 bases, leaving 1 base not matched to a gene. CDR3 protein: CASSVAGDTGELFF. The DNA of the CDR3 is TGTGCCAGTAGTGTAGCGGGAGACACCGGGGAGCTGTTTTTT.

The V call is TRBV6-1, the J call TRBJ2-7; 8 nucleotides agree with TRBD1. CDR1 MNHNS and CDR2 SASEGT come from the germline V gene. There are 14 residues in the CDR3. V lost 6 bases, J lost 4 bases, and 8 bases stayed unmatched. CDR3 bases: TGTGCCAGCAGGCTAGGACAGGGAAAATACGAGCAGTACTTC. Residues: CASRLGQGKYEQYF.

This clone was observed once. The chain combines TRBV7-8 with TRBJ2-3; D might be TRBD2 (5 bases). Germline loops: CDR1 SGHVS, CDR2 FQNEAQ. Trimming stripped 4 bases from V and 6 bases from J, with 17 bases between. The CDR3 runs 15 residues. The CDR3 sequence is CASSWAGGGEDTQYF. The CDR3 DNA reads TGTGCCAGCAGCTGGGCGGGTGGCGGAGAGGATACGCAGTATTTT. The full variable domain, completed using reference TRBV7-8 and TRBJ2-3, is GAGVSQSPRYKVAKRGQDVALRCDPISGHVSLFWYQQALGQGPEFLTYFQNEAQLDKSGLPSDRFFAERPEGSVSTLKIQRTQQEDSAVYLCASSWAGGGEDTQYFGPGTRLTVL.

A single count supports this clone. The rearrangement joins TRBV6-5 to TRBJ1-2; TRBD1 is a possible D gene (5 bases). The germline V and J ends were trimmed by 4 bases and 4 bases, with 13 bases remaining between them. This CDR3 comprises 14 residues. The V gene's germline CDR1 is MNHEY and CDR2 SVGAGI. The CDR3 region has the DNA TGTGCCAGCAGTTGGAGCTATACAGGCTATGGCTACACCTTC. It translates to CASSWSYTGYGYTF.

The chain links TRBV9 to TRBJ1-4; TRBD1 agrees at 10 bases. The germline V gene encodes CDR1 SGDLS and CDR2 YYNGEE. Trimming removed 0 bases from V and 7 bases from J; junction bases left unmatched: 3. CDR3 length: 15 amino acids. CDR3 nucleotides: TGTGCCAGCAGCGTAGAGGGGACAGGGGTTGAAAAACTGTTTTTT. Translation: CASSVEGTGVEKLFF.

V usage is TRBV2 and J usage is TRBJ1-1; D perhaps matches TRBD1 (5 bases). V was trimmed by 6 bases and J by 1 base, leaving 9 bases between them. CDR3 size: 13 residues. CDR1 is SNHLY and CDR2 is FYNNEI in the germline V gene. In DNA, the CDR3 is TGTGCCAGCAGCCAGGGAGAGAACACTGAAGCTTTCTTT. Translating gives CASSQGENTEAFF.

The rearrangement links TRBV5-4 to TRBJ2-7, with 11 bases lining up with TRBD1. The V gene end was trimmed by 4 bases and the J gene end by 4 bases; junction bases not matched to a gene: 10. Germline V gene sequence: CDR1 SGHNT, CDR2 YYREEE (reference sequence). CDR3 size: 16 residues. CDR3 sequence: CASSPGTGGFQYEQYF. In nucleotides, the CDR3 is TGTGCCAGCAGCCCCGGGACAGGGGGTTTTCAGTACGAGCAGTACTTC.

The chain combines TRBV5-6 with TRBJ2-7; D not resolved. The CDR3 runs 13 residues. From germline, CDR1 is SGHDT and CDR2 YYEEEE. Trimming shortened V by 6 bases and J by 5 bases, and 15 bases separated the two germline ends. The CDR3 region is CASTSELENEQYF. CDR3 nucleotides: TGTGCCAGCACCTCGGAGCTAGAAAACGAGCAGTACTTC.

J is TRBJ2-1 and V is TRBV11-3, with 10 bases matching TRBD2. V lost 6 bases to trimming and J lost 6 bases; unmatched junction nucleotides: 11. Germline V gives CDR1 SGHNT, CDR2 YENEEA. The CDR3 is 16 residues long. CDR3 nucleotide sequence: TGTGCCAGCAGGAAGCCGGGACTAGCGCGGCCCAATGAGCAGTTCTTC. It translates to CASRKPGLARPNEQFF.

This chain links TRBV19 with TRBJ2-3; D may be TRBD2 (6 bases). CDR1 is LNHDA, CDR2 SQIVND, per germline (reference sequence). Trimming left V 5 bases short and J 1 base short, with 13 bases between. There are 15 residues in the CDR3. The CDR3 DNA sequence: TGTGCCAGTAGTCCTGGGGTAGCGGGCACAGATACGCAGTATTTT. It translates to CASSPGVAGTDTQYF.

The V and J genes are TRBV9 and TRBJ2-3, with a possible D match to TRBD2 (5 bases). The CDR3 runs 16 residues. With 0 bases removed from V and 2 bases from J, the gap between germline ends came to 13 bases. CDR1 is SGDLS and CDR2 is YYNGEE in the germline V gene. CDR3 residues: CASSVEPSMSTDTQYF. In nucleotides, the CDR3 is TGTGCCAGCAGCGTAGAGCCTAGCATGTCCACAGATACGCAGTATTTT. The entire variable domain, with the rest obtained from reference TRBV9 and TRBJ2-3, is as follows: DSGVTQTPKHLITATGQRVTLRCSPRSGDLSVYWYQQSLDQGLQFLIQYYNGEERAKGNILERFSAQQFPDLHSELNLSSLELGDSALYFCASSVEPSMSTDTQYFGPGTRLTVL.

The chain recombines TRBV11-1 with TRBJ2-7, with D maybe TRBD1 (5 bases). The V end was cut by 6 bases, the J end by 0 bases, with 15 bases between. Germline-derived CDR1 and CDR2 are SGHAT and FQDESV (reference sequence). The CDR3 sequence is 15 residues long. CDR3 in amino acids: CASRSTGSHSYEQYF. CDR3 coding DNA: TGTGCCAGCAGGTCTACAGGATCGCACTCCTACGAGCAGTACTTC.

The genes are TRBV7-9 and TRBJ2-1, with D unresolved. The V end was cut by 2 bases, the J end by 0 bases, with 8 bases between. Per the germline V gene, CDR1 is SEHNR and CDR2 is FQNEAQ (reference sequence). The CDR3 covers 15 residues. The CDR3 here is CASSLSESSYNEQFF. In DNA, the CDR3 is TGTGCCAGCAGCTTAAGCGAAAGCTCCTACAATGAGCAGTTCTTC. The entire variable domain, with the rest obtained from reference TRBV7-9 and TRBJ2-1, is as follows: DTGVSQNPRHKITKRGQNVTFRCDPISEHNRLYWYRQTLGQGPEFLTYFQNEAQLEKSRLLSDRFSAERPKGSFSTLEIQRTEQGDSAMYLCASSLSESSYNEQFFGPGTRLTVL.

V and J are TRBV4-3 and TRBJ1-6, with 8 bases identical to TRBD1. Germline-derived CDR1 and CDR2 are LGHNA and YSLEER. The CDR3 covers 16 residues. V was clipped by 4 bases and J by 6 bases; unmatched bases: 8. The DNA for the CDR3 is TGCGCCAGCAGCCCCACAGGAGACAGGGGTAATTCACCCCTCCACTTT. Its translation is CASSPTGDRGNSPLHF.

The chain recombines TRBV18 with TRBJ2-7; D is perhaps TRBD2 (7 bases). Trimming took off 3 bases at V and 5 bases at J, with 14 bases between the two ends. The CDR3 is 14 amino acids. The germline V gene has CDR1 KGHSH and CDR2 LQKENI. The CDR3 nucleotides are TGTGCCAGCTCACCCGGAGGGGGGGCTGACGAGCAGTACTTC. Translation gives CASSPGGGADEQYF.

The chain couples TRBV5-4 to TRBJ2-7; the D is unclear. From germline, CDR1 is SGHNT and CDR2 YYREEE (reference sequence). This CDR3 spans 13 amino acids. Trimming took 0 bases from V and 5 from J, leaving 9 bases between them. The CDR3 nucleotides are TGTGCCAGCAGCTTGGCTGGGGTGCACGAGCAGTACTTC. This gives the protein CASSLAGVHEQYF.

V gene TRBV10-2 combines with J gene TRBJ2-7, with D possibly called TRBD1 or TRBD2 (5 bases each). Germline V gene sequence: CDR1 WSHSY, CDR2 SAAADI. The ends were cut back, 0 bases at V and 2 bases at J, with 14 bases in the middle. The CDR3 covers 16 residues. In nucleotides, the CDR3 is TGCGCCAGCAGTGAGTCGATGGGGGTCTCCCCCTACGAGCAGTACTTC. Protein: CASSESMGVSPYEQYF.

V gene TRBV7-2 combines with J gene TRBJ2-3; 9 bases agree with TRBD2. This CDR3 is 16 amino acids long. V lost 2 bases and J lost 2; bases outside the gene matches: 5. The germline V gene encodes CDR1 SGHTA and CDR2 FQGNSA. This CDR3 is CASSLSSGNPTDTQYF. DNA of the CDR3: TGTGCCAGCAGCTTATCTAGCGGGAACCCCACAGATACGCAGTATTTT.

This clone was recorded a few times. V gene TRBV5-3 combines with J gene TRBJ2-7, with 7 bases matching TRBD2. TRBV5-3 is assigned to the ORF class and has an uncertain function. This CDR3 region has 13 residues. The V gene end was trimmed by 10 bases and the J gene end by 0 bases; junction bases not matched to a gene: 7. The CDR3 sequence is CASARGSSYEQYF. CDR3 nucleotide sequence: TGTGCCTCAGCTCGCGGGAGCTCCTACGAGCAGTACTTC.

The chain carries TRBV29-1 and TRBJ1-2; tentative D call: TRBD1 (5 bases). This CDR3 comprises 14 residues. Germline V gene lookup returns CDR1 SQVTM and CDR2 ANQGSEA. Trimming shortened V by 1 base and J by 3 bases, and 12 bases separated the two germline ends. The CDR3 reads CSVEGMWGDYGYTF. For the CDR3, the DNA is TGCAGCGTTGAAGGAATGTGGGGGGACTATGGCTACACCTTC.

The chain combines TRBV25-1 with TRBJ2-3; a possible D gene is TRBD1 (6 bases). Per germline, CDR1 MGHDK and CDR2 SYGVNS. The CDR3 extends over 16 amino acids. V lost 0 bases to trimming and J lost 5 bases, with 15 bases between them. The DNA of the CDR3 is TGTGCCAGCAGTGAATATCTTGGCAGGGGATTAGATACGCAGTATTTT. Translation: CASSEYLGRGLDTQYF.

CDR3 in DNA: TGTGCCAGCAGTTACGAGACAGAGCAGTTCTTC. This translates into CASSYETEQFF. This chain joins TRBV6-5 and TRBJ2-1, with unresolved D. Germline CDR1 is MNHEY and CDR2 is SVGAGI. V was clipped by 2 bases and J by 10 bases, with 6 bases between them. The length of the CDR3 is 11 residues.

The rearrangement uses TRBV27 and TRBJ2-3; no reliable D call. The CDR3 consists of 13 residues. Per the germline V gene, CDR1 is MNHEY and CDR2 is SMNVEV (reference sequence). The V end lost 2 bases, the J end lost 1 base, and 4 bases lay between the germline ends. The CDR3 loop reads CASSLGGTDTQYF. Here the CDR3 DNA reads TGTGCCAGCAGTTTAGGGGGCACAGATACGCAGTATTTT.